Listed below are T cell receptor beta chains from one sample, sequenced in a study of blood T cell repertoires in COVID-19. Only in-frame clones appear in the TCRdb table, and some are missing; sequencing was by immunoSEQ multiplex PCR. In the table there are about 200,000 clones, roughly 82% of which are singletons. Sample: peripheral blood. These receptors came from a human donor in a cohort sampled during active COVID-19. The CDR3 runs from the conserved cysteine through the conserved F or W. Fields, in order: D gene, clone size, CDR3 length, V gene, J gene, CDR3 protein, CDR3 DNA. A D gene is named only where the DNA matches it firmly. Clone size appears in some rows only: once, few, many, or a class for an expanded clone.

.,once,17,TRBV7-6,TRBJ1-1,CASSLAISTGSSAEAFF,TGTGCCAGCAGCTTAGCGATATCGACAGGTTCTTCTGCTGAAGCTTTCTTT
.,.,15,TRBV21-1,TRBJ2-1,CASSPNRGPYNEQFF,TGTGCCAGCAGCCCAAACAGGGGGCCCTACAATGAGCAGTTCTTC
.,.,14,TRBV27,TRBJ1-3,CASSRTYSGNTIYF,TGTGCCAGCAGCCGTACCTACTCTGGAAACACCATATATTTT
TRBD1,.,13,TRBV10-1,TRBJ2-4,CASSRDRENIQYF,TGCGCCAGCAGCCGGGACAGGGAAAACATTCAGTACTTC
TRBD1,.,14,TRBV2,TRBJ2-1,CASNAGTGDDEQFF,TGTGCCAGCAATGCCGGGACAGGGGACGATGAGCAGTTCTTC
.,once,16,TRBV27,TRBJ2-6,CASSLSYRSGANVLTF,TGTGCCAGCAGTTTATCCTACCGCTCTGGGGCCAACGTCCTGACTTTC
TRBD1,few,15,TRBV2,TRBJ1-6,CASRYENRGGSPLHF,TGTGCCAGCAGGTACGAGAACAGGGGAGGATCACCCCTCCACTTT
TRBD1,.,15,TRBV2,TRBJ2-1,CASSDLGQGYNEQFF,TGTGCCAGCAGTGATCTCGGACAGGGTTACAATGAGCAGTTCTTC
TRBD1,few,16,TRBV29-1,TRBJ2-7,CSVEGLQGAPVYEQYF,TGCAGCGTTGAAGGCCTCCAGGGGGCCCCTGTGTACGAGCAGTACTTC
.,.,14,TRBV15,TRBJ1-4,CATSRETVSEKLFF,TGTGCCACCAGCAGAGAGACAGTTAGTGAAAAACTGTTTTTT
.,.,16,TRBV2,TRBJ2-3,CASSGYRIFTTDTQYF,TGTGCCAGCAGTGGTTACAGGATCTTCACTACAGATACGCAGTATTTT
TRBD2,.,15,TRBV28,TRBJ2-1,CASSSTSGSVNEQFF,TGTGCCAGCAGTTCGACTAGCGGGAGTGTAAATGAGCAGTTCTTC
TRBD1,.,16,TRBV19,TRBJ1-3,CASSISGTAFRNTIYF,TGTGCCAGTAGTATCTCCGGGACAGCTTTTCGAAACACCATATATTTT